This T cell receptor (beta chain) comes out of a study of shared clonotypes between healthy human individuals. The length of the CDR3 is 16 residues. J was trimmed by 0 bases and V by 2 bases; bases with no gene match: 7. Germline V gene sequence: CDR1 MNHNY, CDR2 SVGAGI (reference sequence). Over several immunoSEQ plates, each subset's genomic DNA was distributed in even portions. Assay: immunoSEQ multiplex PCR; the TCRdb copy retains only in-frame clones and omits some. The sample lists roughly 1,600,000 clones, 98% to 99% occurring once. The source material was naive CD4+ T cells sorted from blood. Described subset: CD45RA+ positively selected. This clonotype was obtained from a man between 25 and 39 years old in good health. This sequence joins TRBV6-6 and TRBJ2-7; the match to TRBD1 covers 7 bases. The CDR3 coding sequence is TGTGCCAGCAGTTACAAACGACAGGGTCACTCCTACGAGCAGTACTTC. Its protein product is CASSYKRQGHSYEQYF.